This T cell receptor (beta chain) was captured by sequencing in a study of CD8+ T cells in alopecia areata. Treatment in this sample: oral pan-JAK inhibitor, 5-10 mg twice daily. Extracted from the samples, RNA was reverse transcribed into cDNA to serve as the sequencing template. The protocol was immunoSEQ multiplex PCR, while the TCRdb copy is restricted to in-frame clones and leaves out a portion. The data contain roughly 210,000 clones, 40% to 55% of them singletons. Germline loops: CDR1 MNHNS, CDR2 SASEGT. V dropped 8 bases and J dropped 8 bases, with 22 bases sitting between them. This CDR3 has 15 residues. Study findings and constraints: Throughout tofacitinib, many expanded lesional clones continued to persist in scalp and blood.

As for this clone: Its antigen remains unknown.

The sequence was obtained from a human donor with alopecia areata. This chain connects TRBV6-1 to TRBJ2-1, with D possibly being TRBD2 (5 bases). The sample was CD4+ T cells sorted from blood, taken at roughly week 36, from a patient treated with tofacitinib. Written as DNA, the CDR3 is TGTGCCAGCTGCCCTCCCGGGATCTCAATGTATGAGCAGTTCTTC. Amino acids: CASCPPGISMYEQFF.